This TCR beta chain was obtained from a study of Graves' ophthalmopathy and Graves' hyperthyroidism. The germline V and J ends were trimmed by 2 bases and 10 bases, with 12 bases remaining between them. CDR1 and CDR2 from the germline V gene are MNHEY and SVGEGT. The CDR3 spans 14 residues. RNA transcripts were the template, and TCR beta CDR3 regions were amplified from them. Second-round multiplex PCR came after a first-round RT-PCR that employed HTBI primers. TCRdb independently ran MiXCR on the multiplex PCR reads; one entry per CDR3 protein. The data hold a few hundred thousand distinct CDR3 sequences, with approximately 17% observed a single time. Ten or more counts support this clonotype.

This TCR was recovered from an adult woman with stable Graves' hyperthyroidism. The sequenced sample was peripheral blood. V is TRBV6-2 or TRBV6-3 and J is TRBJ1-6; no clear D gene. DNA for the CDR3: TGTGCCAGCAGTTACGCTCGTTTCGCGTCACCCCTCCACTTT. It specifies CASSYARFASPLHF.